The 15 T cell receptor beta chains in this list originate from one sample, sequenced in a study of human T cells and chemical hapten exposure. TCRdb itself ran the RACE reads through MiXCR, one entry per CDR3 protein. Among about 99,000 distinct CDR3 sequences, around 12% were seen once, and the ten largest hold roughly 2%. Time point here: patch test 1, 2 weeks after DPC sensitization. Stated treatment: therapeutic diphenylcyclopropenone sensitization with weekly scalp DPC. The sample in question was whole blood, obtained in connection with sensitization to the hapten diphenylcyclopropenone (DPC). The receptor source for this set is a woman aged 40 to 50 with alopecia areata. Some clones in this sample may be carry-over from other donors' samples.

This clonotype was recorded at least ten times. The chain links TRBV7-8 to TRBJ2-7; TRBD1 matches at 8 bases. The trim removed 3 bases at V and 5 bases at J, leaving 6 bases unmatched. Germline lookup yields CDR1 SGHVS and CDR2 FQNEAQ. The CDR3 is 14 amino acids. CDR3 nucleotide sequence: TGTGCCAGCAGCTTGCTACAGGGGGTCGACGAGCAGTACTTC. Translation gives CASSLLQGVDEQYF. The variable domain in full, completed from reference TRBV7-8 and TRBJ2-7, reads GAGVSQSPRYKVAKRGQDVALRCDPISGHVSLFWYQQALGQGPEFLTYFQNEAQLDKSGLPSDRFFAERPEGSVSTLKIQRTQQEDSAVYLCASSLLQGVDEQYFGPGTRLTVT.

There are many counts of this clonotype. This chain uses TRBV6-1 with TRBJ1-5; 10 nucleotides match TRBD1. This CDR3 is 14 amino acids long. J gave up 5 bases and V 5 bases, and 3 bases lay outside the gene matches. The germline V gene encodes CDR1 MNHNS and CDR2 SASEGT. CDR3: CASSSDRGHQPQHF. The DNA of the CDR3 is TGTGCCAGCAGTTCTGACAGGGGGCATCAGCCCCAGCATTTT.

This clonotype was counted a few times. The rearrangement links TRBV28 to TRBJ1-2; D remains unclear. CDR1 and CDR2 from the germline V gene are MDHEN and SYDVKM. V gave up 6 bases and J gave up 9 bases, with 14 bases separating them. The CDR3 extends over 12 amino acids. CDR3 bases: TGTGCCAGCAGCGTCCTCCCCGAGAGCTACACCTTC. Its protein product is CASSVLPESYTF.

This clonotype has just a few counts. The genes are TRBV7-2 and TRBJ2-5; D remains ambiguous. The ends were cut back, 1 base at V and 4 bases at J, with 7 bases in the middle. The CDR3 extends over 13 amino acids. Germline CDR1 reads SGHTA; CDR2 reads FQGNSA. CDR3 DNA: TGTGCCAGCAGCTTAGGCTCCTCAGAGACCCAGTACTTC. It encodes CASSLGSSETQYF.

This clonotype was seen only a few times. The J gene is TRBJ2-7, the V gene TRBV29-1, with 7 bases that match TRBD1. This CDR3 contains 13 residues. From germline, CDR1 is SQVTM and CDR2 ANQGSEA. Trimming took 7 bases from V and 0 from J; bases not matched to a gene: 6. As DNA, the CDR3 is TGCAGCGGGCTGGACAGGAGCTCCTACGAGCAGTACTTC. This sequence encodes CSGLDRSSYEQYF.

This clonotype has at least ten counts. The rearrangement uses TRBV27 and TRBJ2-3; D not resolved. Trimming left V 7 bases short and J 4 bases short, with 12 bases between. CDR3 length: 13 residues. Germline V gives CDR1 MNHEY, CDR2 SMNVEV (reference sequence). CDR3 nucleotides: TGTGCCAGCAAATTCCGTGGCGCAGATACGCAGTATTTT. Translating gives CASKFRGADTQYF.

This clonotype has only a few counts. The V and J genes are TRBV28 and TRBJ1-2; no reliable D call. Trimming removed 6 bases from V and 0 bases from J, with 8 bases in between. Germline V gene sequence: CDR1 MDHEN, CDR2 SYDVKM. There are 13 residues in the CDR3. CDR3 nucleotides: TGTGCCAGCAGCCTCCGCCCTAACTATGGCTACACCTTC. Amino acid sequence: CASSLRPNYGYTF.

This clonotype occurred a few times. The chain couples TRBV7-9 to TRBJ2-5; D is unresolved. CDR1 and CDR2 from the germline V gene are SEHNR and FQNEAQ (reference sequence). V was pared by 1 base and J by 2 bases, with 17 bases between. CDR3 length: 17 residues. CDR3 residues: CASSLVLALKMQETQYF. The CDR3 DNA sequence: TGTGCCAGCAGCTTAGTTCTGGCTCTTAAGATGCAAGAGACCCAGTACTTC.

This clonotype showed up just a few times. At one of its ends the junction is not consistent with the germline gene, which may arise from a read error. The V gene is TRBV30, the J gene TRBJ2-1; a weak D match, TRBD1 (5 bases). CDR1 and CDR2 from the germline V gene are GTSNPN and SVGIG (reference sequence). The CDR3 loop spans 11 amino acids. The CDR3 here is CAWSEGEACLF. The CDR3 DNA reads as TGTGCCTGGAGTGAAGGGGAAGCGTGTCTCTTC.

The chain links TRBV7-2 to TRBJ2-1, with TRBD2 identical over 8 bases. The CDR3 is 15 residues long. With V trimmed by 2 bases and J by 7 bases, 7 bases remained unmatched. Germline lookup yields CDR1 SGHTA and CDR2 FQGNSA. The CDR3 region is CASSLSGSARNEQFF. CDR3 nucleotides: TGTGCCAGCAGCTTAAGCGGGAGTGCGCGGAATGAGCAGTTCTTC.

The CDR3, as DNA: TGTGCCAGCAGTCGGACTAGCAACGAGCAGTACTTC. It encodes CASSRTSNEQYF. This chain uses TRBV6-5 with TRBJ2-7; 8 nucleotides line up with TRBD2. Germline lookup yields CDR1 MNHEY and CDR2 SVGAGI. The CDR3 loop spans 12 amino acids. Unmatched junction bases numbered 2, after V lost 5 bases and J lost 5 bases.

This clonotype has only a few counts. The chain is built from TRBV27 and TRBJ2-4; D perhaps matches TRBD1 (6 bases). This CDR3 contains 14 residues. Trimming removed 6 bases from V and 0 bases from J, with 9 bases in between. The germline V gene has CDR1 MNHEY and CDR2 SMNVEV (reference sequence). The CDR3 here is CASRGTLAKNIQYF. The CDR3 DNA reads TGTGCCAGCAGAGGGACACTAGCCAAAAACATTCAGTACTTC.

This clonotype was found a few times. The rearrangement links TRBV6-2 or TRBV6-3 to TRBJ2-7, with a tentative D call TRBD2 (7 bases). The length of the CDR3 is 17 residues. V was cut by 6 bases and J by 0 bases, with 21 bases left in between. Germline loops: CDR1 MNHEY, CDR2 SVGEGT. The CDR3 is CASRESGGTPISYEQYF. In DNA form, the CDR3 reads TGTGCCAGCAGGGAATCCGGGGGGACACCTATCTCCTACGAGCAGTACTTC.

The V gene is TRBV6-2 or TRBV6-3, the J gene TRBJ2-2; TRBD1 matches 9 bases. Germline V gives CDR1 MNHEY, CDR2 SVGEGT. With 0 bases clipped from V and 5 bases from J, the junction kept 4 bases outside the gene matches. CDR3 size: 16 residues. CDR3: CASSYSTGGRTGELFF. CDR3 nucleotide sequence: TGTGCCAGCAGTTACTCGACAGGGGGTAGGACCGGGGAGCTGTTTTTT.

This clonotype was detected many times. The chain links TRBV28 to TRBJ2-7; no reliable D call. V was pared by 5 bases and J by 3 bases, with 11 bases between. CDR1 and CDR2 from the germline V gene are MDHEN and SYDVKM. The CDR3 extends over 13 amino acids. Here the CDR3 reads CASSGMRFYEQYF. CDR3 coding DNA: TGTGCCAGCAGTGGAATGAGGTTCTACGAGCAGTACTTC.